These T cell receptor beta chains were read from a single sample in a study of beta chain features in type 1 diabetes. The protocol was immunoSEQ multiplex PCR, while the TCRdb copy is restricted to in-frame clones and leaves out a portion. The profile shows around 350,000 clones, 10% to 15% of them singletons. Sequencing was done on a sample of naive CD4+ T cells from blood. The receptor source for this set is a man younger than 30 in good health. Both conserved end residues are part of each CDR3. Each record gives: J gene, D gene, V gene, clone size, CDR3 DNA, CDR3 protein. A D gene is named only where the DNA matches it firmly. Some rows have no size entry. The others give once, few or many, or a class for an expanded clone.

J: TRBJ2-7; D: TRBD2; V: TRBV4-3; size: few; DNA: TGCGCCAGCAGAGATAGCGGGAGGGGTGACGAGCAGTACTTC; CDR3: CASRDSGRGDEQYF
J: TRBJ1-2; D: TRBD1; V: TRBV7-2; size: few; DNA: TGTGCCAGCATCATCGGACAGGGGGCTTGGTATGGCTACACCTTC; CDR3: CASIIGQGAWYGYTF
J: TRBJ2-3; D: -; V: TRBV21-1; size: once; DNA: TGTGCCAGCAGCAAAGAGGTCAGGGGGCCTTGGACAGATACGCAGTATTTT; CDR3: CASSKEVRGPWTDTQYF
J: TRBJ2-5; D: TRBD2; V: TRBV12-5; size: few; DNA: TGTGCTAGTGGTTTGGCCCTAGCGGGAGGGCAAGAGACCCAGTACTTC; CDR3: CASGLALAGGQETQYF
J: TRBJ1-5; D: -; V: TRBV28; size: -; DNA: TGTGCCAGCAGTTTACGGGGGGGGCCGGGGCATTTT; CDR3: CASSLRGGPGHF
J: TRBJ1-4; D: -; V: TRBV30; size: -; DNA: TGTGCCTGGAGTCCGGGAGGAACTAATGAAAAACTGTTTTTT; CDR3: CAWSPGGTNEKLFF
J: TRBJ2-3; D: TRBD1; V: TRBV7-2; size: few; DNA: TGTGCCAGCAGGAGGACAGGGGGCACAGATACGCAGTATTTT; CDR3: CASRRTGGTDTQYF
J: TRBJ1-1; D: -; V: TRBV5-1; size: -; DNA: TGCGCCAGCAGCTTGGCAGGGGATTCTGAAGCTTTCTTT; CDR3: CASSLAGDSEAFF
J: TRBJ2-5; D: -; V: TRBV7-2; size: once; DNA: TGTGCCAGCAGCTTTAGGGGCCAGGAGACCCAGTACTTC; CDR3: CASSFRGQETQYF
J: TRBJ2-3; D: TRBD1; V: TRBV28; size: many; DNA: TGTGCCAGCAGGACAGGGGCGGGAGATACGCAGTATTTT; CDR3: CASRTGAGDTQYF
J: TRBJ2-7; D: TRBD1; V: TRBV6-5; size: -; DNA: TGTGCCAGCAGTAGGGACAGGAGCGCCTACGAGCAGTACTTC; CDR3: CASSRDRSAYEQYF
J: TRBJ1-4; D: -; V: TRBV15; size: few; DNA: TGTGCCACCAGCAGAGACAGGGGATCCGAAAAACTGTTTTTT; CDR3: CATSRDRGSEKLFF
J: TRBJ2-5; D: TRBD1; V: TRBV28; size: -; DNA: TGTGCCAGCAGTCCGGGACAGGCCATAGAGACCCAGTACTTC; CDR3: CASSPGQAIETQYF
J: TRBJ1-1; D: -; V: TRBV7-2; size: -; DNA: TGTGCCAGCAGCTTCAATAGGAACACTGAAGCTTTCTTT; CDR3: CASSFNRNTEAFF
J: TRBJ2-5; D: -; V: TRBV7-2; size: few; DNA: TGTGCCAGCAGCTTAGAAGGAAACGGAGAAGAGACCCAGTACTTC; CDR3: CASSLEGNGEETQYF
J: TRBJ1-1; D: -; V: TRBV9; size: -; DNA: TGTGCCAGCAGCGTCCACCCGGTGGGGGGTGAAGCTTTCTTT; CDR3: CASSVHPVGGEAFF
J: TRBJ2-7; D: TRBD1; V: TRBV6-5; size: -; DNA: TGTGCCAGCAGCCGGACAGGAACCTACGAGCAGTACTTC; CDR3: CASSRTGTYEQYF
J: TRBJ1-1; D: -; V: TRBV10-3; size: -; DNA: TGTGCCATCGGGGAGGACACTGAAGCTTTCTTT; CDR3: CAIGEDTEAFF
J: TRBJ2-3; D: -; V: TRBV7-6; size: few; DNA: TGTGCCAGCAGCTTTTCCGTCACGCAGTATTTT; CDR3: CASSFSVTQYF
J: TRBJ1-5; D: -; V: TRBV4-1; size: -; DNA: TGCGCCAGCAGCCAAGGATCCACGGGAGGTAATCAGCCCCAGCATTTT; CDR3: CASSQGSTGGNQPQHF
J: TRBJ2-7; D: -; V: TRBV21-1; size: few; DNA: TGTGCCAGCAGCAAAGATCGGGATGACGAGCAGTACTTC; CDR3: CASSKDRDDEQYF
J: TRBJ1-2; D: TRBD1; V: TRBV7-2; size: -; DNA: TGTGCCAGCAGCGCCCCCGGGACAGACTATGGCTACACCTTC; CDR3: CASSAPGTDYGYTF
J: TRBJ2-3; D: TRBD2; V: TRBV28; size: -; DNA: TGTGCCAGTCATGATAGCGGGAGGGCCCAGGGGGATACGCAGTATTTT; CDR3: CASHDSGRAQGDTQYF
J: TRBJ1-4; D: TRBD1; V: TRBV7-2; size: -; DNA: TGTGCCAGCAGCTCGACAGGGATTAATGAAAAACTGTTTTTT; CDR3: CASSSTGINEKLFF
J: TRBJ2-1; D: TRBD1; V: TRBV27; size: -; DNA: TGTGCCAGCAGTTTAGCCAGGGGGTTGGGTAATGAGCAGTTCTTC; CDR3: CASSLARGLGNEQFF
J: TRBJ2-7; D: -; V: TRBV30; size: -; DNA: TGTGCCTGGAGTGTACGTCGGCAGGTTCCCTACGAGCAGTACTTC; CDR3: CAWSVRRQVPYEQYF
J: TRBJ2-1; D: -; V: TRBV7-9; size: few; DNA: TGTGCCAGCAGCATTAGGGGTTACAATGAGCAGTTCTTC; CDR3: CASSIRGYNEQFF
J: TRBJ2-3; D: TRBD2; V: TRBV18; size: few; DNA: TGTGCCAGCTCACCTTCGGGACTAGCGGAGGGTACGCAGTATTTT; CDR3: CASSPSGLAEGTQYF
J: TRBJ2-1; D: TRBD2; V: TRBV7-7; size: few; DNA: TGTGCTAGCAGCCTCGGACTAGCGGGAGGTCGAGATGAGCAGTTCTTC; CDR3: CASSLGLAGGRDEQFF
J: TRBJ1-2; D: TRBD1; V: TRBV27; size: -; DNA: TGTGCCAGCAGTTCACAGGGGCCCTATGGCTACACCTTC; CDR3: CASSSQGPYGYTF
J: TRBJ2-7; D: TRBD1; V: TRBV6-5; size: few; DNA: TGTGCCAGCAGTTTGGACAGGGGGTCCTACGAGCAGTACTTC; CDR3: CASSLDRGSYEQYF
J: TRBJ2-7; D: -; V: TRBV7-2; size: -; DNA: TGTGCCAGCAGCTTAGGTCCTAGCTCCTACGAGCAGTACTTC; CDR3: CASSLGPSSYEQYF
J: TRBJ2-7; D: TRBD1; V: TRBV28; size: -; DNA: TGTGCCAGCACAACAGGGGTGGGTGGCTACGAGCAGTACTTC; CDR3: CASTTGVGGYEQYF
J: TRBJ1-2; D: TRBD1; V: TRBV28; size: few; DNA: TGTGCCAGCACTCCGGGACAGAGAAGCTACACCTTC; CDR3: CASTPGQRSYTF
J: TRBJ2-1; D: -; V: TRBV5-1; size: few; DNA: TGCGCCAGCAGCTTGCCCCGCATAGCGGCCTCCTACAATGAGCAGTTCTTC; CDR3: CASSLPRIAASYNEQFF
J: TRBJ2-2; D: -; V: TRBV7-9; size: -; DNA: TGTGCCAGCGGGCCGACAGGTTCGAACACCGGGGAGCTGTTTTTT; CDR3: CASGPTGSNTGELFF
J: TRBJ1-3; D: -; V: TRBV7-2; size: few; DNA: TGTGCCAGCAGCCGGAGACAGGACCTTTTGGGCACCATATATTTT; CDR3: CASSRRQDLLGTIYF
J: TRBJ1-2; D: TRBD1; V: TRBV7-3; size: few; DNA: TGTGCCAGCAGCCGGACAGGGAGCGAGGGCTACACCTTC; CDR3: CASSRTGSEGYTF
J: TRBJ1-1; D: -; V: TRBV13; size: -; DNA: TGTGCCAGCAGCCACGGGGTGGGAGTGATGGGCACTGAAGCTTTCTTT; CDR3: CASSHGVGVMGTEAFF
J: TRBJ2-5; D: -; V: TRBV5-1; size: -; DNA: TGCGCCAGCAGCTTCAGTCCCCGCAGACAAGAGACCCAGTACTTC; CDR3: CASSFSPRRQETQYF
J: TRBJ1-6; D: -; V: TRBV27; size: few; DNA: TGTGCCAGCAGTTTGGGAGTGGCGGCTAGTTCACCCCTCCACTTT; CDR3: CASSLGVAASSPLHF
J: TRBJ2-7; D: TRBD1; V: TRBV7-2; size: few; DNA: TGTGCCAGCAGCGTAGAACGGGGACAGGGCCACGAGCAGTACTTC; CDR3: CASSVERGQGHEQYF
J: TRBJ2-7; D: TRBD1; V: TRBV30; size: -; DNA: TGTGCCGGGACAGGGGAACTCTACGAGCAGTACTTC; CDR3: CAGTGELYEQYF
J: TRBJ2-2; D: TRBD2; V: TRBV28; size: few; DNA: TGTGCCAGCAGGACTAGCGGGATTGTAACCGGGGAGCTGTTTTTT; CDR3: CASRTSGIVTGELFF
J: TRBJ1-5; D: -; V: TRBV14; size: -; DNA: TGTGCCAGCAGCCAAGATTTAGATCAGCCCCAGCATTTT; CDR3: CASSQDLDQPQHF
J: TRBJ2-1; D: -; V: TRBV18; size: -; DNA: TGTGCCAGCTCACCCTCGGGGAGCAATGAGCAGTTCTTC; CDR3: CASSPSGSNEQFF
J: TRBJ2-7; D: TRBD2; V: TRBV18; size: -; DNA: TGTGCCAGCTCACCAACTACTAGCGGTTCCTACGAGCAGTACTTC; CDR3: CASSPTTSGSYEQYF
J: TRBJ2-5; D: TRBD2; V: TRBV6-5; size: few; DNA: TGTGCCAGCAGTTACGGAGCGGGGGCTGGGACCCAGTACTTC; CDR3: CASSYGAGAGTQYF
J: TRBJ2-3; D: -; V: TRBV30; size: -; DNA: TGTGCCTGGAGTCGTACAGGCCTCACAGATACGCAGTATTTT; CDR3: CAWSRTGLTDTQYF
J: TRBJ2-7; D: -; V: TRBV29-1; size: -; DNA: TGCAGCGTTGAAAACCCCCAGGGTGGGCCCTACGAGCAGTACTTC; CDR3: CSVENPQGGPYEQYF
J: TRBJ2-7; D: TRBD1; V: TRBV5-1; size: few; DNA: TGCGCCAGCAGCTTGGGTCTTGGGGACAGGCGACTCCGCGAGCAGTACTTC; CDR3: CASSLGLGDRRLREQYF
J: TRBJ2-5; D: -; V: TRBV5-1; size: -; DNA: TGCGCCAGCAGCCTACAGGGGAGGAACCGACGTGCTGAGACCCAGTACTTC; CDR3: CASSLQGRNRRAETQYF
J: TRBJ2-3; D: -; V: TRBV19; size: -; DNA: TGTGCCACCCAGGGATGGATAACAGATACGCAGTATTTT; CDR3: CATQGWITDTQYF
J: TRBJ2-7; D: -; V: TRBV5-1; size: -; DNA: TGCGCCAGCCATGGCGGCGTTTTCGGCTACGAGCAGTACTTC; CDR3: CASHGGVFGYEQYF
J: TRBJ2-7; D: -; V: TRBV5-1; size: few; DNA: TGCGCCAGCAGCTTGGAACCAGGGGCGACCTACGAGCAGTACTTC; CDR3: CASSLEPGATYEQYF
J: TRBJ1-2; D: TRBD1; V: TRBV28; size: -; DNA: TGTGCCAGCAGTTCTGGACAGGCGTTCTATGGCTACACCTTC; CDR3: CASSSGQAFYGYTF
J: TRBJ2-5; D: TRBD1; V: TRBV7-2; size: few; DNA: TGTGCCAGCAGCCGTCAAGGGGGCCAAGGGACCCAGTACTTC; CDR3: CASSRQGGQGTQYF
J: TRBJ2-7; D: -; V: TRBV7-9; size: few; DNA: TGTGCCAGCAGCATCAGGGAAAGGGGTTTGGAGCAGTACTTC; CDR3: CASSIRERGLEQYF
J: TRBJ2-1; D: -; V: TRBV28; size: -; DNA: TGTGCCAGCAGTTTAGATAGCGAGGGATATGAGCAGTTCTTC; CDR3: CASSLDSEGYEQFF
J: TRBJ2-1; D: TRBD2; V: TRBV5-6; size: -; DNA: TGTGCCAGCAGCTTTTGGTTTAGCGGGGGGGCGGGGGAGCAGTTCTTC; CDR3: CASSFWFSGGAGEQFF